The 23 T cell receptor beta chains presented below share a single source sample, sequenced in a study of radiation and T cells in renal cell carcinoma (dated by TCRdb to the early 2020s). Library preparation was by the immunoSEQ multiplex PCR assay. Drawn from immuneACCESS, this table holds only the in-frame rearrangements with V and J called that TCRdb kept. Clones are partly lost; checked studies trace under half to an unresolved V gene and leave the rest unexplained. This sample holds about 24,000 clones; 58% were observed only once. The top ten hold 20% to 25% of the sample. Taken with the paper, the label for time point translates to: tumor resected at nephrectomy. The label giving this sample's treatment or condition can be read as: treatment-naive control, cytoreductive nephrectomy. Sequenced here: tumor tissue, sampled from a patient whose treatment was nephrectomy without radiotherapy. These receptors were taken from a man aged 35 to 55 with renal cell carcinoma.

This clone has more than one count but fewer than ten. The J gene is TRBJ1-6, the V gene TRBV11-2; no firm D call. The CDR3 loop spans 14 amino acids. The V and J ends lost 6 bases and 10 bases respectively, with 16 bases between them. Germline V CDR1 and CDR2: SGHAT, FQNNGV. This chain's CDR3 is CASSYRGVGSPLHF. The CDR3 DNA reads TGTGCCAGCAGTTACCGTGGGGTCGGATCACCCCTCCACTTT.

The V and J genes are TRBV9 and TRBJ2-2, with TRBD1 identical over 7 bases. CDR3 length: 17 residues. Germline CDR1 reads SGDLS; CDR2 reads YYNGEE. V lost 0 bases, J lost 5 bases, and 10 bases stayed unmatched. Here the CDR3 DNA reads TGTGCCAGCAGCGTAGGTCAGGGGGTTTTACGGACCGGGGAGCTGTTTTTT. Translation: CASSVGQGVLRTGELFF. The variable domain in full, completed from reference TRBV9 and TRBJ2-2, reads DSGVTQTPKHLITATGQRVTLRCSPRSGDLSVYWYQQSLDQGLQFLIQYYNGEERAKGNILERFSAQQFPDLHSELNLSSLELGDSALYFCASSVGQGVLRTGELFFGEGSRLTVL.

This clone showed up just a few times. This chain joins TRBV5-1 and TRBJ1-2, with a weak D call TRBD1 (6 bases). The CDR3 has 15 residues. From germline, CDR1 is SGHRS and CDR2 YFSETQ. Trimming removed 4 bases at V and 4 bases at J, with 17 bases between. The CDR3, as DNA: TGCGCCAGCAGCGCTGGACAGCAAGGTGGCTATGGCTACACCTTC. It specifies CASSAGQQGGYGYTF.

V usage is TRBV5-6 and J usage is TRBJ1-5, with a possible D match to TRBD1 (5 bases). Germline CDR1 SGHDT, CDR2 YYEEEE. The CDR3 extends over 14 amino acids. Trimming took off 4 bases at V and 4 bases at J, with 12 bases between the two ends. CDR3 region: CASSPGTDNQPQHF. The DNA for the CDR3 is TGTGCCAGCAGCCCGGGGACCGATAATCAGCCCCAGCATTTT.

CDR3 residues: CASSYFGPTNTGELFF. The CDR3 DNA follows: TGTGCCAGCAGTTACTTCGGACCCACGAACACCGGGGAGCTGTTTTTT. V usage is TRBV6-5 and J usage is TRBJ2-2; D gene unclear. The CDR3 consists of 16 residues. Between the trimmed V and J ends, which lost 1 base and 0 bases, there was a span of 9 bases. The germline gives CDR1 MNHEY, CDR2 SVGAGI.

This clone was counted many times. DNA for the CDR3: TGTGCCAGTAGCCCCGGGACCACGGGGTCACCCCTCCACTTT. It yields the protein CASSPGTTGSPLHF. The chain combines TRBV19 with TRBJ1-6; a possible D gene is TRBD1 (5 bases). The germline CDR1 and CDR2 sequences are LNHDA and SQIVND (reference sequence). The V and J ends lost 6 bases and 10 bases respectively, with 16 bases between them. This CDR3 is built from 14 residues.

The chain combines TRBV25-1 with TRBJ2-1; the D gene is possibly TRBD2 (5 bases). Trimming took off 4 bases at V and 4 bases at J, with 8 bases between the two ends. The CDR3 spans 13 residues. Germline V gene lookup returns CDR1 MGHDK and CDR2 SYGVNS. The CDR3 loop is CASSGRGYNEQFF. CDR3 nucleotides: TGTGCCAGCAGTGGCCGGGGATACAATGAGCAGTTCTTC.

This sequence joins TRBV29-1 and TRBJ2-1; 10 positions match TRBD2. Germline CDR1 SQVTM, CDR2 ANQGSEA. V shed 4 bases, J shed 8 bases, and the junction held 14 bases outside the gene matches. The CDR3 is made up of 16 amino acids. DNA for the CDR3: TGCAGCGTTGTAGGGTTAGCGGGAGGTCAGAGGGATGAGCAGTTCTTC. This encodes CSVVGLAGGQRDEQFF.

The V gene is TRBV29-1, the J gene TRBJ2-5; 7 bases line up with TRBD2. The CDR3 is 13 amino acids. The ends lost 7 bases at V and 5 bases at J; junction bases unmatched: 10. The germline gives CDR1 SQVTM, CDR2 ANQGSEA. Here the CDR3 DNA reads TGCAGCGGGGGTCCGGGGAGGGTGGAGACCCAGTACTTC. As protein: CSGGPGRVETQYF.

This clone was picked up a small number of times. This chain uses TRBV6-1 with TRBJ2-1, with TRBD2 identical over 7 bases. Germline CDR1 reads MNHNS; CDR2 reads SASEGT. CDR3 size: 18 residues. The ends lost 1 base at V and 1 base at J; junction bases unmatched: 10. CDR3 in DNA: TGTGCCAGCAGTGAAGATCTATGGGGGGGGACGTCCTACAATGAGCAGTTCTTC. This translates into CASSEDLWGGTSYNEQFF.

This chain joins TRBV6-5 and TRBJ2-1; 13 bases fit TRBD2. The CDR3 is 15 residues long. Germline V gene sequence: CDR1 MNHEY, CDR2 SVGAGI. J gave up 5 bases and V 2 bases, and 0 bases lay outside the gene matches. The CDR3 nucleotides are TGTGCCAGCAGTTACACTAGCGGGGGGGACAATGAGCAGTTCTTC. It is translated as CASSYTSGGDNEQFF.

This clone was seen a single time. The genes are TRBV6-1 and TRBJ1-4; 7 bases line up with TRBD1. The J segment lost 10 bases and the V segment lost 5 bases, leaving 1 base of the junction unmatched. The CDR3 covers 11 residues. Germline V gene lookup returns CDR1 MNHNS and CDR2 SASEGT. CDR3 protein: CASSYRGKLFF. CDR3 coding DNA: TGTGCCAGCAGTTACAGGGGAAAACTGTTTTTT.

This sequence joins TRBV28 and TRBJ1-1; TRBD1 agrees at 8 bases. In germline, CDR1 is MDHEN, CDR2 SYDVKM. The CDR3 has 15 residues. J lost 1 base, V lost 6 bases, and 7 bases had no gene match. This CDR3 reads CASRPTGQGNTEAFF. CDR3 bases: TGTGCCAGCAGACCTACCGGACAGGGGAACACTGAAGCTTTCTTT.

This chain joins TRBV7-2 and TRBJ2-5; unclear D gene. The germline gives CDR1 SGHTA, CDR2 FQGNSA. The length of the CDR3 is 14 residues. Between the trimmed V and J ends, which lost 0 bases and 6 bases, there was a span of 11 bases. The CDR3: CASSLAGKSKTQYF. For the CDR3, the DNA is TGTGCCAGCAGCTTAGCGGGGAAGAGTAAGACCCAGTACTTC.

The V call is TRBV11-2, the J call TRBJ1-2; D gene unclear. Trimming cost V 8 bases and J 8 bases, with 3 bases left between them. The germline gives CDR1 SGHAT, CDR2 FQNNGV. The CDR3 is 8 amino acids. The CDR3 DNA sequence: TGTGCCAGCGGCGGCTACACCTTC. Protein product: CASGGYTF. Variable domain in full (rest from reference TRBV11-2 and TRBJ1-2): EAGVAQSPRYKIIEKRQSVAFWCNPISGHATLYWYQQILGQGPKLLIQFQNNGVVDDSQLPKDRFSAERLKGVDSTLKIQPAKLEDSAVYLCASGGYTFGSGTRLTVV.

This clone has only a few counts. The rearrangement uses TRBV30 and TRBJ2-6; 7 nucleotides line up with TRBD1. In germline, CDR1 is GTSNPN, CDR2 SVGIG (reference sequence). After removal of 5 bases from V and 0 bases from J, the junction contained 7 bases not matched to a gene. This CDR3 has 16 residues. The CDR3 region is CAWSGQESSGANVLTF. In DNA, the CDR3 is TGTGCCTGGTCCGGACAGGAGAGCTCTGGGGCCAACGTCCTGACTTTC.

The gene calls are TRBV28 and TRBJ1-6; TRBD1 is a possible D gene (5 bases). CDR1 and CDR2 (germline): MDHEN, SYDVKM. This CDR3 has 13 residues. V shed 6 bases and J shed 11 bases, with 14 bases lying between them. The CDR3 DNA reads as TGTGCCAGCAGGGGGGATGTGGGGGCACCCCTCCACTTT. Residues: CASRGDVGAPLHF.

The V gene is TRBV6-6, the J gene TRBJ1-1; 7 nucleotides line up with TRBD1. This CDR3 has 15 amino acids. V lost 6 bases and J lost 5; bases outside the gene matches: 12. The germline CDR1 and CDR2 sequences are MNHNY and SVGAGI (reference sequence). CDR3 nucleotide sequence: TGTGCCAGCAGCTACGATACAGGGGAATGGACTGAAGCTTTCTTT. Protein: CASSYDTGEWTEAFF.

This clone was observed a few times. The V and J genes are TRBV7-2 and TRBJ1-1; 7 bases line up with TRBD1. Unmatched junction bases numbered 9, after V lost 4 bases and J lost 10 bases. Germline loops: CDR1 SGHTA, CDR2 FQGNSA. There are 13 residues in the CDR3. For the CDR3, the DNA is TGTGCCAGCAGCTCTCAACAGGGGATCGGAGCTTTCTTT. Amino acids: CASSSQQGIGAFF.

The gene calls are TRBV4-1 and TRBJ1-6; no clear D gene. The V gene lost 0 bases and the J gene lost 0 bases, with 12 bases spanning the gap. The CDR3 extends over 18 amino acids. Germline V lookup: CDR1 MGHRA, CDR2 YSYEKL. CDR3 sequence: CASSQEDFRTSYNSPLHF. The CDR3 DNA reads TGCGCCAGCAGCCAAGAGGACTTCAGAACCTCCTATAATTCACCCCTCCACTTT.

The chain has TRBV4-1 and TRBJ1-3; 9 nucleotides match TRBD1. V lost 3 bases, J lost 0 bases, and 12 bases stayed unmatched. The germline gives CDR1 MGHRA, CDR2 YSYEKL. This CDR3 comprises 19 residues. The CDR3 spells CASSQRQGELAGSGNTIYF. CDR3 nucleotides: TGCGCCAGCAGCCAGAGACAGGGGGAATTAGCAGGCTCTGGAAACACCATATATTTT.

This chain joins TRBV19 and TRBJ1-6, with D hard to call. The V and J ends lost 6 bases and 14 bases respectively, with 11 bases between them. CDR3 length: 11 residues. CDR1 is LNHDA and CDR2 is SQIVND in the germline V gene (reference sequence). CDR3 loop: CASSGLGSLHF. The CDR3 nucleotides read TGTGCCAGTAGCGGATTGGGTTCCCTCCACTTT. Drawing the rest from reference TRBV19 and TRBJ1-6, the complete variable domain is DGGITQSPKYLFRKEGQNVTLSCEQNLNHDAMYWYRQDPGQGLRLIYYSQIVNDFQKGDIAEGYSVSREKKESFPLTVTSAQKNPTAFYLCASSGLGSLHFGNGTRLTVT.

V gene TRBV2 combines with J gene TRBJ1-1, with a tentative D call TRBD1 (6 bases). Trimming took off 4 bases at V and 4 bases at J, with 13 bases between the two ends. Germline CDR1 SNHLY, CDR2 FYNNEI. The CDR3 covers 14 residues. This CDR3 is CASSVQGQGTEAFF. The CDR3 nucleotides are TGTGCCAGCAGTGTGCAGGGGCAGGGCACTGAAGCTTTCTTT.